This T cell receptor beta chain was profiled in a study of tumor-infiltrating lymphocytes in primary liver carcinoma. Unsorted whole blood supplied the blood RNA, and germline DNA was isolated too. Patients in the cohort were treatment-naive and living with chronic HBV infection. General observations from the study: Overlap in tumor-adjacent and tumor-blood pairs fell below that of tumor region pairs.

From approximately 530 ng of total RNA, TCR beta-specific cDNA was reverse-transcribed using a constant-region primer. Libraries of TCR beta came from three nested multiplex PCR rounds with slightly modified ARM-PCR. In the first two PCR rounds, TRBV1-TRBV30 forward primers were paired with a C-beta reverse primer, and each round lasted roughly 9 cycles. TCRdb recomputed calls from the multiplex PCR reads with MiXCR, one row per CDR3 protein. The table lists 300,000 to 350,000 distinct CDR3 sequences, about 65% of them singletons. Per germline, CDR1 MNHNY and CDR2 SVGAGI (reference sequence). This CDR3 contains 15 residues. About this clonotype itself: Its antigen is as yet unknown. A read error may produce the germline difference seen at one junction end.

Material for sequencing was peripheral blood. This chain uses TRBV6-6 with TRBJ2-7; a weak D match, TRBD1 (6 bases). The TCR originated in a man aged 40-55 years with primary liver carcinoma and hepatitis B virus infection. The CDR3 bases are TGTGTCAGCAGTTACTCGAGACAGGACTCCTATGAGCAGTACTTC. It codes for CVSSYSRQDSYEQYF.